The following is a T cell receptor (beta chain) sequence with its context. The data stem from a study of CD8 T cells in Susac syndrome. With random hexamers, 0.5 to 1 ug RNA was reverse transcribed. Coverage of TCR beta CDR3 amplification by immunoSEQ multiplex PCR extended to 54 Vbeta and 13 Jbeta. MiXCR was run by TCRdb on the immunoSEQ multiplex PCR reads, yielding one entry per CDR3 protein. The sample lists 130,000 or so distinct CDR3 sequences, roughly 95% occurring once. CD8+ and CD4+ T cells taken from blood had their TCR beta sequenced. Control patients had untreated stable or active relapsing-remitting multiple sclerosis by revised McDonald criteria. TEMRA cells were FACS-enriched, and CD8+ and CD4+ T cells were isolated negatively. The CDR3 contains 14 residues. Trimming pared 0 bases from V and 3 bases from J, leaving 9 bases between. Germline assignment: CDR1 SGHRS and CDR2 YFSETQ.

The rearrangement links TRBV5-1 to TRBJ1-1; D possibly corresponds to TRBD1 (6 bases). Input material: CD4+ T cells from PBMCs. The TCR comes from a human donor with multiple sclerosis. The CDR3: CASSLGTADTEAFF. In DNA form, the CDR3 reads TGCGCCAGCAGCTTGGGGACAGCGGACACTGAAGCTTTCTTT.